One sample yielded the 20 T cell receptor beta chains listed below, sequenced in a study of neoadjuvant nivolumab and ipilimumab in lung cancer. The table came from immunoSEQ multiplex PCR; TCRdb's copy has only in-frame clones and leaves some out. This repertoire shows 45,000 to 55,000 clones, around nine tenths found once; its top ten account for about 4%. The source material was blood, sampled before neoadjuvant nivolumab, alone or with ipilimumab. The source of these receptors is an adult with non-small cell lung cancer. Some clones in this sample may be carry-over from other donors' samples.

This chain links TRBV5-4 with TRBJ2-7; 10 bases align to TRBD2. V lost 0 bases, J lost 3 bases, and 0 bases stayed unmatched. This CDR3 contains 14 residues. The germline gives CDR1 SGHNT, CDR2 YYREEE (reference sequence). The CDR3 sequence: CASSLEREGYEQYF. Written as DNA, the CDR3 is TGTGCCAGCAGCTTGGAGCGGGAGGGCTACGAGCAGTACTTC.

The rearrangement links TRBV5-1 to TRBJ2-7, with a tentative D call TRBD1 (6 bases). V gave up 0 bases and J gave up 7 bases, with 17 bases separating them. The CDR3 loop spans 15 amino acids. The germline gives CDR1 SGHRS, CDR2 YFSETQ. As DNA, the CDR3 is TGCGCCAGCAGCTTGGAGGGGCAGGGGATGATAGAGCAGTACTTC. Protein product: CASSLEGQGMIEQYF.

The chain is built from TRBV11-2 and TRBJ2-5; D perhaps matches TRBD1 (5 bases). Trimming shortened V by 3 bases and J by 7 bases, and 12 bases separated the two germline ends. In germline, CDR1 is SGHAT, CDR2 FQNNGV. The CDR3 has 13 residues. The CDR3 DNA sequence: TGTGCCAGCAGCTTCCAGGGCTCGGGGACCCAGTACTTC. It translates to CASSFQGSGTQYF.

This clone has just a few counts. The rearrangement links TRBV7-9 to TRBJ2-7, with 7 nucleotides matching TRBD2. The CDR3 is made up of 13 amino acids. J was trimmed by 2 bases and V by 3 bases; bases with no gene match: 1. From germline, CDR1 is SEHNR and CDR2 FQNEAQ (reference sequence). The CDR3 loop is CASSLGGTYEQYF. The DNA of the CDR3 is TGTGCCAGCAGCTTGGGAGGGACCTACGAGCAGTACTTC.

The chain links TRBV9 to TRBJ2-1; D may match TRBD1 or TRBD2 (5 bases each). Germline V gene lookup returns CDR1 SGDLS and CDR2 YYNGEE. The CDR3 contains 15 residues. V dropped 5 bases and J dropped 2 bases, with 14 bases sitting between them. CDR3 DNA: TGTGCCAGCAGTGCCGGGACGGCAACCTACAATGAGCAGTTCTTC. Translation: CASSAGTATYNEQFF.

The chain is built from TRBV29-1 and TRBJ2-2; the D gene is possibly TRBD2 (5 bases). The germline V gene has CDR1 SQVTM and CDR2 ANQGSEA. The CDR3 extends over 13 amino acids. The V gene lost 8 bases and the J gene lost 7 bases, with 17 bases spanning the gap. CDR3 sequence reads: CSSGLGSGGELFF. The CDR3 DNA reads TGCAGCTCGGGTTTGGGGAGTGGCGGGGAGCTGTTTTTT.

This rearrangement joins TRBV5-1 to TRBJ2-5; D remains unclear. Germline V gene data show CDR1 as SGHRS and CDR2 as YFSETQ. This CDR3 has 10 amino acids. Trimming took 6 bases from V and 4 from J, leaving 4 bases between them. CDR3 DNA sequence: TGCGCCAGCACCTCAGAGACCCAGTACTTC. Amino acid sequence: CASTSETQYF.

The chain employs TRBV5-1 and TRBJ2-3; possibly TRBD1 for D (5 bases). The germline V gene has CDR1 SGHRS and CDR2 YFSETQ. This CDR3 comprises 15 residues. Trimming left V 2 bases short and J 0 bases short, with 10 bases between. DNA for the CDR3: TGCGCCAGCAGCTTCGCGACAGTAAGCACAGATACGCAGTATTTT. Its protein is CASSFATVSTDTQYF.

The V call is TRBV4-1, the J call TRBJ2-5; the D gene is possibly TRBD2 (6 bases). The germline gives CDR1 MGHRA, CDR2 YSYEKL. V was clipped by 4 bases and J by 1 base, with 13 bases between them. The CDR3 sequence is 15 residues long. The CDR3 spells CASSLSPSVQETQYF. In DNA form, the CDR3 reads TGCGCCAGCAGCCTAAGCCCTAGCGTCCAAGAGACCCAGTACTTC.

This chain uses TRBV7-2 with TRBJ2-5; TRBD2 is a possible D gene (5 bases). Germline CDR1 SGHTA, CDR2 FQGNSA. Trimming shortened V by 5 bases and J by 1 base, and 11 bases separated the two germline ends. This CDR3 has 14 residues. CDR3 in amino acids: CASSMRAAQETQYF. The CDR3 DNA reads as TGTGCCAGCAGCATGCGAGCGGCCCAAGAGACCCAGTACTTC.

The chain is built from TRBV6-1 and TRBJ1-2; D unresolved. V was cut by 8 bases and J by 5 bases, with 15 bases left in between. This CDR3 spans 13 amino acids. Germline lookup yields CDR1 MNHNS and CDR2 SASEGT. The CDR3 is CASVRSSQYGYTF. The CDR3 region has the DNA TGTGCCAGCGTTAGAAGTAGTCAGTATGGCTACACCTTC.

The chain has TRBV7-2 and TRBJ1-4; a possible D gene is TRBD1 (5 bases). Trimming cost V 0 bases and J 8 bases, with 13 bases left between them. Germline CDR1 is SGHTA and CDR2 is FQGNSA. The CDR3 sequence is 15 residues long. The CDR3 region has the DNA TGTGCCAGCAGCTTAGCAGGAGGGGCGCGGGAAAAACTGTTTTTT. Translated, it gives CASSLAGGAREKLFF.

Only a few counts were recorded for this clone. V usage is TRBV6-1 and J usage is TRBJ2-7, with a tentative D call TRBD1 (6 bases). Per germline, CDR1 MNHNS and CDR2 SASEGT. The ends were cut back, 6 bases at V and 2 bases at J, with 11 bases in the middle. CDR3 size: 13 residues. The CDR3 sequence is CASRAQGPYEQYF. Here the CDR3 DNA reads TGTGCCAGCAGGGCCCAGGGGCCCTACGAGCAGTACTTC.

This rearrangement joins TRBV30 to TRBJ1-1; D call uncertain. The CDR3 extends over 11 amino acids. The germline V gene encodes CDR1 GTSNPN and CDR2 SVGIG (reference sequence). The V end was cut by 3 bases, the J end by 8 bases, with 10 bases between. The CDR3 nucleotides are TGTGCCTGGAGAATGATCAGAGAAGCTTTCTTT. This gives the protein CAWRMIREAFF.

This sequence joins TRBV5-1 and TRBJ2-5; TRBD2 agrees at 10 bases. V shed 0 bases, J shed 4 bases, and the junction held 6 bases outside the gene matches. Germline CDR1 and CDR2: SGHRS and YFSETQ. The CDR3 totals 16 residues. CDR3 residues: CASSLAPSGSGETQYF. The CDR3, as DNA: TGCGCCAGCAGCTTGGCCCCTAGCGGGAGTGGAGAGACCCAGTACTTC.

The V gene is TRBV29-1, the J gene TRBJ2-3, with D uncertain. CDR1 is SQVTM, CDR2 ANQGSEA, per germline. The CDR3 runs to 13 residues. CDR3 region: CSGLGTFTDTQYF. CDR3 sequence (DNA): TGCAGTGGGTTAGGCACCTTCACAGATACGCAGTATTTT.

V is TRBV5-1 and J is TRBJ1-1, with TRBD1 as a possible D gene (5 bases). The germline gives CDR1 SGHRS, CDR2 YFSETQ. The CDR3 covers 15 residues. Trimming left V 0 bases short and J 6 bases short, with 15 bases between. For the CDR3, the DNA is TGCGCCAGCAGCTTGGATGGGGGAGGTGGACCTGAAGCTTTCTTT. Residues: CASSLDGGGGPEAFF.

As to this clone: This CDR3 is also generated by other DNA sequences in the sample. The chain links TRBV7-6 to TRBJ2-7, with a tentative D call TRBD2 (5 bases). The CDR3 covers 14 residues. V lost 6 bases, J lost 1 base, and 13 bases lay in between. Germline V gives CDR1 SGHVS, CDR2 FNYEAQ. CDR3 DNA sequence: TGTGCCAGCAGTTCGCGTCCGGGGTCCTACGAGCAGTACTTC. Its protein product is CASSSRPGSYEQYF.

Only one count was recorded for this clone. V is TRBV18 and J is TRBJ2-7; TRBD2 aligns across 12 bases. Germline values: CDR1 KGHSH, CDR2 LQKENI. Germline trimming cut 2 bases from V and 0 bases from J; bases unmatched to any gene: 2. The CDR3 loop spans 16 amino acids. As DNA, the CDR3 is TGTGCCAGCTCACCAACTAGCGGGGGGAGCTCCTACGAGCAGTACTTC. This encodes CASSPTSGGSSYEQYF.

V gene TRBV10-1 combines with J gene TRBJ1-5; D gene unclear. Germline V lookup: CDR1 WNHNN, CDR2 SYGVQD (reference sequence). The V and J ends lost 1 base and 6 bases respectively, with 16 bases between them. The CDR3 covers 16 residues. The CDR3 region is CASSEWSTRTVQPQHF. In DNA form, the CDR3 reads TGCGCCAGCAGTGAGTGGTCGACCCGGACGGTTCAGCCCCAGCATTTT.